Below, one T cell receptor beta chain is given with its context. This entry belongs to a study of blood T cell repertoires in COVID-19. At the level of the study: Spain, Italy and the United States supplied samples that represented acute and convalescent COVID-19. PBMCs, B-cell-depleted T cells, or T cells were the source of the cDNA or gDNA that made up the material.

Original processing notes: It was from reference gene primer amplification that nucleated cell counts were estimated. Measured with immunoSEQ multiplex PCR; TCRdb has only the in-frame clones, and not every one. V and J calls plus clone size are reproduced from that table; the DNA served to infer D and trimming. The table lists approximately 230,000 clones, 70% to 90% of them singletons, with approximately 2.2% in the top ten. CDR1 and CDR2 (germline): SGHNT, YENEEA. After removal of 0 bases from V and 6 bases from J, the junction contained 11 bases not matched to a gene. This CDR3 spans 17 amino acids.

The sequence came from a woman aged 40 to 50 who had recovered from COVID-19. The sequenced sample consisted of peripheral blood. The chain carries TRBV11-3 and TRBJ2-1, with TRBD1 matching over 7 bases. Here the CDR3 reads CASSLDLVTGSSNEQFF. CDR3 coding DNA: TGTGCCAGCAGCTTAGATCTGGTGACAGGGTCTAGCAATGAGCAGTTCTTC.